This TCR beta chain was obtained from a study of CD8 T cell repertoires and HIV-1 epitope variants. The ends lost 7 bases at V and 5 bases at J; junction bases unmatched: 14. The CDR3 runs to 15 residues. Germline CDR1 reads SNHLY; CDR2 reads FYNNEI. Worth noting for this clone: Its specificity is unknown.

TCRdb's table, derived via immunoSEQ multiplex PCR, lists solely in-frame clones and lacks some. The table records some 5,000 clones, around 68% of them present only once. The receptor was derived from a male donor with HIV. The chain links TRBV2 to TRBJ2-7, with 7 bases matching TRBD2. Sequenced material: cultured CD8+ T cells derived from PBMCs. The CDR3 DNA reads TGTGCCAGCATTGGATTCGAGTCTAGCGGTAACGAGCAGTACTTC. Translation: CASIGFESSGNEQYF. The full variable domain, in which reference TRBV2 and TRBJ2-7 provide the parts outside the CDR3, is EPEVTQTPSHQVTQMGQEVILRCVPISNHLYFYWYRQILGQKVEFLVSFYNNEISEKSEIFDDQFSVERPDGSNFTLKIRSTKLEDSAMYFCASIGFESSGNEQYFGPGTRLTVT.